Shown below are 19 T cell receptor beta chains from a single sample sequenced in a study of CD8 T cells in ankylosing spondylitis. MiXCR, run by TCRdb on the 5' RACE reads, gives a single entry per CDR3 protein. The sample yields some 240,000 distinct CDR3 sequences, 20% to 30% seen once. Sequenced material: blood, either unsorted or a sorted T cell fraction (not recorded which). The receptors shown here come from a male donor with ankylosing spondylitis or in good health (not recorded which).

In its sample, this clonotype was seen many times. The V gene is TRBV12-3 or TRBV12-4, the J gene TRBJ1-4; 7 positions match TRBD1. This CDR3 has 14 residues. The V segment lost 6 bases and the J segment 5 bases; nucleotides outside the gene matches: 6. As DNA, the CDR3 is TGTGCCAGCAGCCCGGGACAGACGAATGAAAAACTGTTTTTT. It encodes CASSPGQTNEKLFF.

At least ten counts were recorded for this clonotype. This chain connects TRBV6-1 to TRBJ2-2; TRBD2 matches 7 bases. Germline V gene sequence: CDR1 MNHNS, CDR2 SASEGT. Trimming removed 6 bases from V and 2 bases from J; junction bases left unmatched: 9. The CDR3 length is 16 residues. CDR3 amino acids: CASRTLGGLNTGELFF. Here the CDR3 DNA reads TGTGCCAGCAGAACACTGGGGGGGTTAAACACCGGGGAGCTGTTTTTT.

The chain combines TRBV20-1 with TRBJ2-5; D remains ambiguous. This CDR3 is built from 13 residues. Trimming removed 0 bases from V and 5 bases from J, with 10 bases in between. Germline V gene sequence: CDR1 DFQATT, CDR2 SNEGSKA (reference sequence). This CDR3 is CSARDFQKETQYF. The CDR3 DNA reads TGCAGTGCTAGAGATTTTCAGAAGGAGACCCAGTACTTC.

This clonotype occurred many times. The chain employs TRBV29-1 and TRBJ2-1, with D perhaps matching TRBD1 (5 bases). The V gene's germline CDR1 is SQVTM and CDR2 ANQGSEA. Trimming removed 4 bases from V and 0 bases from J, with 10 bases in between. This CDR3 is built from 14 residues. The CDR3 DNA reads as TGCAGCGTTGTACAGGCAAGCTCCTACAATGAGCAGTTCTTC. Translating it yields CSVVQASSYNEQFF.

This clonotype was counted a few times. The chain couples TRBV24-1 to TRBJ2-6; 12 bases are shared with TRBD1. The germline CDR1 and CDR2 sequences are KGHDR and SFDVKD. This CDR3 has 18 amino acids. J lost 3 bases, V lost 1 base, and 3 bases had no gene match. Written as DNA, the CDR3 is TGTGCCACCAGTGATTTCGGGACAGGGGGCAGTGGGGCCAACGTCCTGACTTTC. The encoded protein is CATSDFGTGGSGANVLTF.

This clonotype was picked up a small number of times. The V call is TRBV20-1, the J call TRBJ2-6; the D gene is possibly TRBD1 (5 bases). Germline values: CDR1 DFQATT, CDR2 SNEGSKA (reference sequence). The CDR3 sequence is 14 residues long. Trimming cost V 0 bases and J 12 bases, with 15 bases left between them. This chain's CDR3 is CSAREPDSPGVLTF. The DNA of the CDR3 is TGCAGTGCTAGAGAGCCCGACAGTCCCGGCGTCCTGACTTTC.

The chain recombines TRBV29-1 with TRBJ2-7; D might be TRBD1 (6 bases). The CDR3 spans 13 residues. The germline V gene has CDR1 SQVTM and CDR2 ANQGSEA. With 4 bases removed from V and 3 bases from J, the gap between germline ends came to 13 bases. The CDR3 nucleotides read TGCAGCGTTGTTCCCGGACAGATCTACGAGCAGTACTTC. It yields the protein CSVVPGQIYEQYF.

The V gene is TRBV6-1, the J gene TRBJ2-7; D unresolved. V dropped 3 bases and J dropped 12 bases, with 21 bases sitting between them. In germline, CDR1 is MNHNS, CDR2 SASEGT. The CDR3 covers 14 residues. The CDR3 protein is CASSDQSPLYQRYF. CDR3 coding DNA: TGTGCCAGCAGTGACCAGAGTCCCCTATACCAGAGGTACTTC.

This clonotype was seen many times. The chain couples TRBV20-1 to TRBJ2-3; possible D gene TRBD2, 7 bases. Between the trimmed V and J ends, which lost 6 bases and 5 bases, there was a span of 21 bases. From germline, CDR1 is DFQATT and CDR2 SNEGSKA (reference sequence). The CDR3 contains 15 residues. CDR3 sequence: CSAQGLGGVKDTQYF. DNA for the CDR3: TGCAGTGCGCAGGGCCTAGGGGGGGTTAAAGATACGCAGTATTTT.

The chain has TRBV10-3 and TRBJ2-7; possibly TRBD1 or TRBD2 for D (6 bases each). The V and J ends lost 0 bases and 6 bases respectively, with 9 bases between them. This CDR3 spans 13 amino acids. Germline V gives CDR1 ENHRY, CDR2 SYGVKD. CDR3 loop: CAISESEGVEQYF. The CDR3 DNA is TGTGCCATCAGTGAGTCGGAGGGGGTCGAGCAGTACTTC.

This chain uses TRBV6-5 with TRBJ2-4, with a possible D match to TRBD1 (6 bases). The length of the CDR3 is 17 residues. Germline-derived CDR1 and CDR2 are MNHEY and SVGAGI. Trimming cost V 0 bases and J 1 base, with 13 bases left between them. CDR3 DNA sequence: TGTGCCAGCAGTTACTCGCAGGGGCTGGGGGCCAAAAACATTCAGTACTTC. It specifies CASSYSQGLGAKNIQYF.

This clonotype was counted between two and nine times. The V call is TRBV6-1, the J call TRBJ2-7; TRBD1 matches 10 bases. Looked up from germline, CDR1 is MNHNS and CDR2 is SASEGT. V was clipped by 6 bases and J by 0 bases; unmatched bases: 8. The CDR3 spans 16 residues. The CDR3 bases are TGTGCCAGCAGCCGGACGGGACAGGGGCCCTCCTACGAGCAGTACTTC. This gives the protein CASSRTGQGPSYEQYF.

This clonotype was seen a handful of times. This chain connects TRBV25-1 to TRBJ2-7; the D gene is possibly TRBD1 (6 bases). The CDR3 is 15 amino acids. Germline values: CDR1 MGHDK, CDR2 SYGVNS. Between the trimmed V and J ends, which lost 3 bases and 5 bases, there was a span of 17 bases. This chain's CDR3 is CASSESQGHFDEQYF. The CDR3 bases are TGTGCCAGCAGTGAGTCACAGGGACACTTCGACGAGCAGTACTTC.

This clonotype has just a few counts. This rearrangement joins TRBV15 to TRBJ2-7; 9 nucleotides line up with TRBD1. Trimming at V came to 5 bases and at J to 3 bases, leaving 5 bases not matched to a gene. The CDR3 loop spans 14 amino acids. From germline, CDR1 is LNHNV and CDR2 YYDKDF (reference sequence). DNA of the CDR3: TGTGCCACCAGCGAGGGACAGGGTAACTACGAGCAGTACTTC. This encodes CATSEGQGNYEQYF.

This clonotype has only a few counts. V usage is TRBV6-6 and J usage is TRBJ2-5, with 8 bases matching TRBD2. The V gene's germline CDR1 is MNHNY and CDR2 SVGAGI (reference sequence). The ends lost 8 bases at V and 4 bases at J; junction bases unmatched: 3. CDR3 length: 12 residues. The CDR3 spells CASQRGRETQYF. CDR3 DNA: TGTGCCAGCCAGCGGGGGAGAGAGACCCAGTACTTC.

This clonotype showed up many times. CDR3 sequence (DNA): TGTGCCAGCAATTTGGTTAGCGGATACGAGCAGTACTTC. Protein sequence: CASNLVSGYEQYF. The chain recombines TRBV6-4 with TRBJ2-7; a weak D match, TRBD2 (6 bases). The length of the CDR3 is 13 residues. Germline CDR1 is MRHNA and CDR2 is SNTAGT. V lost 7 bases to trimming and J lost 4 bases, with 14 bases between them.

This clonotype has a count of ten or more. The rearrangement uses TRBV7-2 and TRBJ1-5, with D possibly being TRBD1 (6 bases). Germline V lookup: CDR1 SGHTA, CDR2 FQGNSA. The CDR3 has 13 amino acids. V was cut by 5 bases and J by 7 bases, with 12 bases left in between. CDR3 in DNA: TGTGCCAGCAGCCCCCAGGACAGACAGCCCCAGCATTTT. Protein: CASSPQDRQPQHF. Filled out from reference TRBV7-2 and TRBJ1-5, the complete variable domain reads GAGVSQSPSNKVTEKGKDVELRCDPISGHTALYWYRQSLGQGLEFLIYFQGNSAPDKSGLPSDRFSAERTGGSVSTLTIQRTQQEDSAVYLCASSPQDRQPQHFGDGTRLSIL.

The V gene is TRBV30, the J gene TRBJ1-5; D is unresolved. Germline V gene lookup returns CDR1 GTSNPN and CDR2 SVGIG (reference sequence). This CDR3 is built from 17 residues. Trimming cost V 4 bases and J 0 bases, with 19 bases left between them. CDR3 in DNA: TGTGCCTGGACCCTTGCCCTCATCAGCGATAGCAATCAGCCCCAGCATTTT. Protein product: CAWTLALISDSNQPQHF.

The CDR3: CSARANAVSYEQYF. The CDR3 region has the DNA TGCAGTGCTAGAGCTAACGCAGTCTCCTACGAGCAGTACTTC. This chain joins TRBV20-1 and TRBJ2-7; no reliable D call. V lost 1 base, J lost 0 bases, and 10 bases lay in between. Germline CDR1 and CDR2: DFQATT and SNEGSKA (reference sequence). The CDR3 is made up of 14 amino acids.